These 5 T cell receptor beta chains were sequenced from one sample in a study of Ad26.COV2.S vaccination and SARS-CoV-2 variants. Treatment denoted: over 15 received Ad26.COV2.S at low or high dose, single or two shots; about 5 received placebo; per-sample allocation not given. The study sampled participants on day 63 after the first vaccine or placebo injection. TCRdb's copy holds only in-frame clones and misses some; the assay was immunoSEQ multiplex PCR. Of roughly 400,000 clones listed, 90% were seen once; the top ten hold around 4.5%. This sample comprised peripheral blood, obtained in a trial of Ad26.COV2.S vaccine versus placebo. The receptors come from a person between 18 and 65 years old who received the Ad26.COV2.S COVID-19 vaccine or a placebo.

This clone has only one observation. The CDR3 DNA is TGTGCCAGCAGCTTCGACAGAGGGAACACCGGGGAGCTGTTTTTT. Translation gives CASSFDRGNTGELFF. The chain joins TRBV7-2 to TRBJ2-2; tentatively, D is TRBD1 (5 bases). The V and J ends lost 3 bases and 1 base respectively, with 9 bases between them. Germline V CDR1 and CDR2: SGHTA, FQGNSA. The CDR3 is 15 residues long.

The J gene is TRBJ2-2, the V gene TRBV4-3; TRBD2 aligns across 11 bases. The CDR3 runs 16 residues. Germline-derived CDR1 and CDR2 are LGHNA and YSLEER. Losses at the gene ends were 3 bases for V and 3 bases for J; bases not matched to a gene: 3. Here the CDR3 DNA reads TGCGCCAGCAGCCAGACTAGCGGGACGTACACCGGGGAGCTGTTTTTT. Its translation: CASSQTSGTYTGELFF.

The chain has TRBV28 and TRBJ2-7; a possible D gene is TRBD2 (6 bases). The CDR3 is 15 amino acids. Germline loops: CDR1 MDHEN, CDR2 SYDVKM. Trimming stripped 5 bases from V and 0 bases from J, with 14 bases between. CDR3 in amino acids: CASSLPGLSSYEQYF. The CDR3 DNA reads TGTGCCAGCAGTCTCCCGGGACTGAGCTCCTACGAGCAGTACTTC.

The V and J genes are TRBV11-3 and TRBJ2-2; 7 bases line up with TRBD2. From germline, CDR1 is SGHNT and CDR2 YENEEA. V shed 5 bases, J shed 0 bases, and the junction held 9 bases outside the gene matches. This CDR3 is 17 amino acids long. The CDR3 sequence is CASSRFGGSSNTGELFF. CDR3 coding DNA: TGTGCCAGCAGCCGCTTCGGGGGGTCGTCGAACACCGGGGAGCTGTTTTTT.

This chain links TRBV9 with TRBJ2-1, with D hard to call. The CDR3 totals 16 residues. Trimming took 0 bases from V and 0 from J, leaving 10 bases between them. In germline, CDR1 is SGDLS, CDR2 YYNGEE. As DNA, the CDR3 is TGTGCCAGCAGCGTAGACGGGTATAGCTCCTACAATGAGCAGTTCTTC. Amino acids: CASSVDGYSSYNEQFF.